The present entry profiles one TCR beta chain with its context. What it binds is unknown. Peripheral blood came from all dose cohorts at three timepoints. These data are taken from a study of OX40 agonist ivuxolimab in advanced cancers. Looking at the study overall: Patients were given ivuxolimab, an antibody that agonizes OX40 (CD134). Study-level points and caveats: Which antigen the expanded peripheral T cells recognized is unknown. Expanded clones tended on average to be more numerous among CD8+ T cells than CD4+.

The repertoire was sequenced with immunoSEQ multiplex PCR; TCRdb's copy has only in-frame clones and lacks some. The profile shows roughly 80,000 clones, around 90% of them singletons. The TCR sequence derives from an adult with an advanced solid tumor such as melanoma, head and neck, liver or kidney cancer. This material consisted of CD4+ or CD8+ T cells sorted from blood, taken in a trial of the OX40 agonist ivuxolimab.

This CDR3 is CASSPDPGQAGGFGYTF. CDR3 nucleotide sequence: TGTGCCAGCAGTCCCGACCCTGGACAGGCCGGTGGTTTTGGCTACACCTTC. This chain links TRBV27 with TRBJ1-2; 7 bases align to TRBD1. Per the germline V gene, CDR1 is MNHEY and CDR2 is SMNVEV (reference sequence). V gave up 5 bases and J gave up 7 bases; unmatched junction bases: 19. This CDR3 is 17 amino acids long.